This TCR beta chain appears in the sequencing data of a study of blood T cell dynamics during melanoma immunotherapy. Whole-study context: Patients with metastatic melanoma got pembrolizumab or nivolumab-ipilimumab as first-line care. Whole-study findings and limits: Disease-control patients' PBMC repertoires became either more clonal or more diverse at W3. It remained unknown if the driving T cell clones were melanoma-specific.

CDR1 SGHRS and CDR2 YFSETQ come from the germline V gene. The CDR3 runs to 12 residues. V was clipped by 0 bases and J by 8 bases, with 8 bases between them. The time point was: week 3, after first cycle of checkpoint inhibitor. Samples come from before therapy and from week 3 after the first blockade cycle. Notes on this clone: The antigen remains unidentified.

Sequencing used immunoSEQ multiplex PCR; TCRdb keeps in-frame clones, though not all of them. The sample records roughly 8,900 clones, about 85% being singletons. The starting material was blood, obtained from a patient treated with checkpoint blockade. This receptor was taken from a human donor with melanoma. The V gene is TRBV5-1, the J gene TRBJ1-2; no clear D. In nucleotides, the CDR3 is TGCGCCAGCAGCTTGGAGTTCAGCGGCTACACCTTC. It is translated as CASSLEFSGYTF.